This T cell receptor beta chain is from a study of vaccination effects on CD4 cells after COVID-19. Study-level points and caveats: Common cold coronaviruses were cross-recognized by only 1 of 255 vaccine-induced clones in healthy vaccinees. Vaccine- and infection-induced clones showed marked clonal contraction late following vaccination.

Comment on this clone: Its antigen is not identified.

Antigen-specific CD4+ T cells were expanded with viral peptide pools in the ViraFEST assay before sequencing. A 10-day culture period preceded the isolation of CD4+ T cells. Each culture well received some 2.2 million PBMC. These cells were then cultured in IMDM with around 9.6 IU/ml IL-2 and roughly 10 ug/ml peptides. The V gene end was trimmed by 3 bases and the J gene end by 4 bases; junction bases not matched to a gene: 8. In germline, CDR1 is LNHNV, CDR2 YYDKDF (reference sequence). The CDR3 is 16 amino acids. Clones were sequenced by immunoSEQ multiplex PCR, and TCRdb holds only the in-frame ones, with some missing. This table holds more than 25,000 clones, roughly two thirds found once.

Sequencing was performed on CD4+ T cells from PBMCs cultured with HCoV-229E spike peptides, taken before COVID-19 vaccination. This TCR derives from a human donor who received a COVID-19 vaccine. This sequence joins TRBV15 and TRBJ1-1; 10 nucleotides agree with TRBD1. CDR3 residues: CATSSKTGGKGTEAFF. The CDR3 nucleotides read TGTGCCACCAGCAGCAAGACAGGGGGCAAGGGCACTGAAGCTTTCTTT.